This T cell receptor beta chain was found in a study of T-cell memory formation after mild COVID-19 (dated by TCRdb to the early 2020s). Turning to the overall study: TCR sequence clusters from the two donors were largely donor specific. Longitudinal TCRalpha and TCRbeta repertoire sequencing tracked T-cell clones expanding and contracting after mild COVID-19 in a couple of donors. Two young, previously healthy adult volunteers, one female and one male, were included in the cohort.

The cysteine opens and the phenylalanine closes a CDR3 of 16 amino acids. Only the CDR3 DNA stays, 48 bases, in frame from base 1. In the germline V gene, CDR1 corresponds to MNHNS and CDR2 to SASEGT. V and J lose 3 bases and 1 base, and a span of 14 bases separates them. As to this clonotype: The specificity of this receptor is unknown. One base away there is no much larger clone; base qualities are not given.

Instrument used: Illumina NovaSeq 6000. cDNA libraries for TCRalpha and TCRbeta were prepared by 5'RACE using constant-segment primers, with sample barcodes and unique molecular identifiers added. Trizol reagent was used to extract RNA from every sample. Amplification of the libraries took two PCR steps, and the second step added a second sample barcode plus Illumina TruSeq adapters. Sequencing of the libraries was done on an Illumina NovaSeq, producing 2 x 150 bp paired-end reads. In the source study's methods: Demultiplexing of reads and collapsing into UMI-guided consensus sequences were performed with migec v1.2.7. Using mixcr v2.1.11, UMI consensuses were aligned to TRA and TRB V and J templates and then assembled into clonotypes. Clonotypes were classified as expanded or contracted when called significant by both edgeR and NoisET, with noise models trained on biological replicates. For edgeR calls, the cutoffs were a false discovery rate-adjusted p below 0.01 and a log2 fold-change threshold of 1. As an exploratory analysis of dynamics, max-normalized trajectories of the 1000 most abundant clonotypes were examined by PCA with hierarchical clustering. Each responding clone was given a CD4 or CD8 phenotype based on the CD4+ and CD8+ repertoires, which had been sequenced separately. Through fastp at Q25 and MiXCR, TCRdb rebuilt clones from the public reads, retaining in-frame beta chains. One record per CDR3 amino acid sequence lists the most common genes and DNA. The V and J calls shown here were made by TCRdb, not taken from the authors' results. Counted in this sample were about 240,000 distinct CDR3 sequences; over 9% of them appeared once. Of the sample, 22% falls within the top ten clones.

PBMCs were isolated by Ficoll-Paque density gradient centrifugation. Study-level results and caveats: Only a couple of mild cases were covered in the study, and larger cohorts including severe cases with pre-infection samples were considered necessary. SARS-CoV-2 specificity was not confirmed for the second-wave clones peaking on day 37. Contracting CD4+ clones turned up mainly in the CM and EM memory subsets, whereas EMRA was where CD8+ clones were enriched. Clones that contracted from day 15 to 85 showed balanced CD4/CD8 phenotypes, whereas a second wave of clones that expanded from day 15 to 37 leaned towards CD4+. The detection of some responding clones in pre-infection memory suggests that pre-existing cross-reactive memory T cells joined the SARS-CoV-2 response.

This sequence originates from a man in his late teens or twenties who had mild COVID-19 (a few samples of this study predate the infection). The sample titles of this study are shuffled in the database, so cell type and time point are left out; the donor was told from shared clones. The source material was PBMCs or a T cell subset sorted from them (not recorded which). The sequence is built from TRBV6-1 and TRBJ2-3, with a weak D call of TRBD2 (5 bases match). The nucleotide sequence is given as TGTGCCAGCAGTGACGGAGTCTTGCGGGGCACAGATACGCAGTATTTT. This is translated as CASSDGVLRGTDTQYF.